These T cell receptor beta chains were read from a single sample in a study of cytomegalovirus exposure and HLA in healthy donors. Clones were read by immunoSEQ multiplex PCR, and TCRdb kept only the in-frame ones, dropping some. The sample records about 94,000 clones, about 62% being singletons. The sequenced sample was PBMCs. Source of these receptors: a man aged 25-45 years in good health and CMV-seronegative. CDR3s include the opening cysteine and the closing phenylalanine or tryptophan. A D gene is named only where the DNA matches it firmly. Clone size is shown for a subset of rows, as once, few, many or a class of expanded clone.

TRBJ1-1,TRBV5-1,few,-,TGCGCCAGCAGCTTGGCCCGGCGGGGGGGTAGGTACACTGAAGCTTTCTTT,CASSLARRGGRYTEAFF
TRBJ2-7,TRBV7-9,-,TRBD2,TGTTCCAGCAGCTTAGTTTTCGGTAGCGGGAGGCCACTGATGGGCGAGCAGTACTTC,CSSSLVFGSGRPLMGEQYF
TRBJ1-5,TRBV15,-,TRBD1,TGTGCCACCAGCACAGGGACAGCTTATAGCAATCAGCCCCAGCATTTT,CATSTGTAYSNQPQHF
TRBJ2-1,TRBV5-4,-,-,TGTGCCAGCAGCTTGGCCGCGATAGAGCAGTTCTTC,CASSLAAIEQFF
TRBJ2-1,TRBV11-3,-,TRBD2,TGTGCCAGCAGCGCCGGACTAGCGGGGGGGTACAATGAGCAGTTCTTC,CASSAGLAGGYNEQFF
TRBJ1-2,TRBV30,-,TRBD1,TGTGCCTGGAGTAGGGACAGGAACTATGGCTACACCTTC,CAWSRDRNYGYTF
TRBJ2-3,TRBV6-1,-,TRBD1,TGTGCCAGCAGTGGGACAGGGGGCGCAGATACGCAGTATTTT,CASSGTGGADTQYF
TRBJ2-3,TRBV6-4,-,TRBD2,TGTGCCAGCAGACCCGGACTAGCGGCCACAGATACGCAGTATTTT,CASRPGLAATDTQYF
TRBJ2-7,TRBV10-1,few,TRBD1,TGCGCCAGCAGTGGCGGGACAGGTATATCCTACGAGCAGTACTTC,CASSGGTGISYEQYF
TRBJ2-2,TRBV2,-,TRBD2,TGTGCCAGTGGGACTAGCAGACCCGATGACACCGGGGAGCTGTTTTTT,CASGTSRPDDTGELFF
TRBJ1-1,TRBV4-3,few,-,TGCGCCAGCAGCCAAGACTTAGGGGGGAACACTGAAGCTTTCTTT,CASSQDLGGNTEAFF
TRBJ1-6,TRBV27,-,-,TGTGCCAGCAGTCGCACGTTGGCAGGACTATCCTATAATTCACCCCTCCACTTT,CASSRTLAGLSYNSPLHF
TRBJ1-2,TRBV6-5,-,TRBD1,TGTGCCAGCAGCCCCCAACGGGACAGCTATGGCTACACCTTC,CASSPQRDSYGYTF
TRBJ2-5,TRBV10-3,-,-,TGTGCCATCTCACAGGGCGAGACCCAGTACTTC,CAISQGETQYF
TRBJ1-5,TRBV28,-,-,TGTGCCAGCAGTTTGAGCGGGTCAAATCAGCCCCAGCATTTT,CASSLSGSNQPQHF
TRBJ2-2,TRBV5-1,-,-,TGCGCCAGCAGTTCCGACATTGAGAACACCGGGGAGCTGTTTTTT,CASSSDIENTGELFF
TRBJ2-3,TRBV6-6,-,TRBD1,TGTGCCAGCAGCGACAGGGGTACAGATACGCAGTATTTT,CASSDRGTDTQYF
TRBJ2-1,TRBV11-2,-,TRBD2,TGTGCCAGCAGCTTTGAGCGGGGGTTCTACAATGAGCAGTTCTTC,CASSFERGFYNEQFF
TRBJ2-7,TRBV25-1,-,-,TGTGCCAGCAGTGTTCTGAGCTCCTACGAGCAGTACTTC,CASSVLSSYEQYF
TRBJ2-3,TRBV28,-,TRBD1,TGTGCCAGCAGTTTATTACGGGACAGGGCTTCGGCAGATACGCAGTATTTT,CASSLLRDRASADTQYF
TRBJ1-5,TRBV28,-,TRBD1,TGTGCCAGCAGCCAGGGACAGGCGCCTTTCAATCAGCCCCAGCATTTT,CASSQGQAPFNQPQHF
TRBJ1-6,TRBV6-5,-,-,TGTGCCAGCAGTTACGGTTTCAGGACTCATAATTCACCCCTCCACTTT,CASSYGFRTHNSPLHF
TRBJ1-2,TRBV9,few,-,TGTGCCAGCAGCGAGAGCTCAACAGGGACCTATGGCTACACCTTC,CASSESSTGTYGYTF
TRBJ1-1,TRBV15,-,-,TGTGCCACCAGCAGAGATTCGGAGACTGAAGCTTTCTTT,CATSRDSETEAFF
TRBJ2-1,TRBV2,-,TRBD2,TGTGCCAGCAGTGATTTGCTAGCGGGGGGGCGGGAGCAGTTCTTC,CASSDLLAGGREQFF
TRBJ2-5,TRBV18,-,TRBD2,TGTGCCAGCTCACCACTAGCGGGGGGGCCGGAGGAGACCCAGTACTTC,CASSPLAGGPEETQYF
TRBJ2-1,TRBV15,once,-,TGTGCCACCAGCAAAGACCCGAGCTCCTACAATGAGCAGTTCTTC,CATSKDPSSYNEQFF
TRBJ2-7,TRBV7-7,-,TRBD1,TGTGCTAGCAGCTTAGTGGGACAGGGCGAGCAGTACTTC,CASSLVGQGEQYF
TRBJ1-1,TRBV7-9,-,-,TGTGCCAGCAGCTCTGAACTGATATTT,CASSSELIF
TRBJ1-5,TRBV19,-,TRBD1,TGTGCCAGTAGTATTAACAAGGACAGGGATTTACAGCCCCAGCATTTT,CASSINKDRDLQPQHF
TRBJ2-3,TRBV30,-,TRBD2,TGTGCCTGGAGTAGTGGACTAGCGACCGGGGGGCAGTATTTT,CAWSSGLATGGQYF
TRBJ2-2,TRBV9,-,-,TGTGCCAGCAGCGCACAGTCGAACACCGGGGAGCTGTTTTTT,CASSAQSNTGELFF
TRBJ2-7,TRBV7-2,-,TRBD1,TGTGCCAGCAGCTCCGGGACAGGGTTATACGAGCAGTACTTC,CASSSGTGLYEQYF
TRBJ2-2,TRBV25-1,-,-,TGTGCCAGCAGTCGGCTAGAGAACACCGGGGAGCTGTTTTTT,CASSRLENTGELFF
TRBJ1-2,TRBV7-2,-,TRBD1,TGTGCCAGCAGCCTTACAGGGGTAGCTAACTATGGCTACACCTTC,CASSLTGVANYGYTF
TRBJ2-7,TRBV13,once,TRBD1,TGTGCCAGCAGCAGGGGACAGAACTACGAGCAGTACTTC,CASSRGQNYEQYF
TRBJ2-5,TRBV4-2,-,TRBD2,TGTGCCAGCAGCCATTTTAGCGGGGTAGAAGAGACCCAGTACTTC,CASSHFSGVEETQYF
TRBJ1-1,TRBV19,-,-,TGTGCCAGTAGTATAGGGGGCGAGAACACTGAAGCTTTCTTT,CASSIGGENTEAFF
TRBJ2-7,TRBV6-1,few,TRBD2,TGTGCCAGCAGTGTGGGACTAGGCTACGAGCAGTACTTC,CASSVGLGYEQYF
TRBJ2-2,TRBV6-1,-,-,TGTGCCAGCAGTTTACTAGGAGGGAGCGGGGAGCTGTTTTTT,CASSLLGGSGELFF
TRBJ1-2,TRBV4-3,-,TRBD1,TGCGCCAGCAGCCAAACCTTGGACAGGGTGCGGCGAGGCTACACCTTC,CASSQTLDRVRRGYTF
TRBJ2-7,TRBV27,-,-,TGTGCCAGCAGTTCCCCGAGGTACGAGCAGTACTTC,CASSSPRYEQYF
TRBJ2-4,TRBV28,-,TRBD1,TGTGCCAGCAGAGATCCGGGACAGGGTGTGAACAAAAACATTCAGTACTTC,CASRDPGQGVNKNIQYF
TRBJ1-1,TRBV6-5,-,-,TGTGCCAGCAGTTATAGCACTGAAGCTTTCTTT,CASSYSTEAFF
TRBJ1-4,TRBV4-1,-,TRBD1,TGCGCCAGCAGCCACCCCGGGACAGGGGGTGAAAAACTGTTTTTT,CASSHPGTGGEKLFF
TRBJ1-1,TRBV7-2,once,-,TGTGCCAGCAGCTTAGCACAAAGAGCCGGTTGGAGGAACACTGAAGCTTTCTTT,CASSLAQRAGWRNTEAFF
TRBJ1-6,TRBV7-6,-,-,TGTGCCAGCAAATGGGGAGGGGGTGCGGATAATTCACCCCTCCACTTT,CASKWGGGADNSPLHF
TRBJ1-5,TRBV15,-,-,TGTGCCACCAGCCAAGACAGTTCACCTCAGCCCCAGCATTTT,CATSQDSSPQPQHF
TRBJ2-5,TRBV5-8,-,-,TGTGCCAGCAGCTTCGAGGGGGAAGTGTACCAAGAGACCCAGTACTTC,CASSFEGEVYQETQYF
TRBJ2-2,TRBV7-3,few,TRBD2,TGTGCCAGCAGCTTAGCGGGAGGGCCGAACACCGGGGAGCTGTTTTTT,CASSLAGGPNTGELFF
TRBJ1-1,TRBV18,-,-,TGTGCCAGCTCATCGGAACCCCCTAGAGCTTTCTTT,CASSSEPPRAFF
TRBJ2-5,TRBV7-8,-,-,TGTGCCAGGGGGGGGACCCAGTACTTC,CARGGTQYF
TRBJ2-7,TRBV4-3,few,TRBD1,TGCGCCAGCAGCCAAGATCTCGTGACAGGGGGCAACGAGCAGTACTTC,CASSQDLVTGGNEQYF
TRBJ1-6,TRBV30,-,TRBD1,TGTGCCTGGAGTGTATACAGGACAGGAGATTCACCCCTCCACTTT,CAWSVYRTGDSPLHF
TRBJ1-1,TRBV7-9,-,-,TGTGCCAGCAGCCCCCCACATAACACTGAAGCTTTCTTT,CASSPPHNTEAFF
TRBJ1-1,TRBV28,few,-,TGTGCCAGCAGGCTAGCCACTGAAGCTTTCTTT,CASRLATEAFF
TRBJ2-5,TRBV11-2,-,TRBD2,TGTGCCAGCAGCTTCGCGACTAGCCCTGGGGCCCAGTACTTC,CASSFATSPGAQYF
TRBJ2-7,TRBV29-1,few,TRBD2,TGCAGCGTACTCGGGGGGGCCATCTACGAGCAGTACTTC,CSVLGGAIYEQYF
TRBJ2-2,TRBV7-8,-,TRBD2,TGTGCCAGCAGCTTAATAGACGGGGGGTGGAACACCGGGGAGCTGTTTTTT,CASSLIDGGWNTGELFF